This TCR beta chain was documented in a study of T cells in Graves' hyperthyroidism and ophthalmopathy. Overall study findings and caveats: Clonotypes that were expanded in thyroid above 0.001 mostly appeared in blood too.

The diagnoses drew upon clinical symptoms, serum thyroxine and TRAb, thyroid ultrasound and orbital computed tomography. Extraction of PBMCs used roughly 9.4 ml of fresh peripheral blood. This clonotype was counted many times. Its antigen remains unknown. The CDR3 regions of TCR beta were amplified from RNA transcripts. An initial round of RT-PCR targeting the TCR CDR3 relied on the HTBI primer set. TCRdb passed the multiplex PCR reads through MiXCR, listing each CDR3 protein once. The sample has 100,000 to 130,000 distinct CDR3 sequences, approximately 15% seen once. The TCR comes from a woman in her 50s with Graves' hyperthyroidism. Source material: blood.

This CDR3 reads CASTPGLTGELFF. CDR3 nucleotides: TGTGCCAGCACTCCGGGGCTGACCGGGGAGCTGTTTTTT. V is TRBV7-8 and J is TRBJ2-2; D is tentatively TRBD1 or TRBD2 (5 bases each). CDR3 size: 13 residues. The germline CDR1 and CDR2 sequences are SGHVS and FQNEAQ. Deletions cut 7 bases from V and 5 bases from J, with 11 bases between.